This passage covers 26 T cell receptor beta chains from one sample sequenced in a study of blood T cell repertoires in COVID-19. Data came from immunoSEQ multiplex PCR; TCRdb stores just in-frame clones and leaves some out. The data hold 490,000 or so clones, with 80% to 90% observed a single time. The source material was PBMCs or T cells enriched from blood (not recorded which). These receptors all stem from a woman aged 55-70 years who had recovered from COVID-19.

The genes are TRBV30 and TRBJ2-7; perhaps TRBD2 as D (5 bases). V was cut by 4 bases and J by 4 bases, with 14 bases left in between. Germline CDR1 reads GTSNPN; CDR2 reads SVGIG (reference sequence). The CDR3 is made up of 13 amino acids. Written as DNA, the CDR3 is TGTGCCTGGAATTCGGAGGCCTCGTACGAGCAGTACTTC. It yields the protein CAWNSEASYEQYF. Using reference TRBV30 and TRBJ2-7 for the parts outside the CDR3, the full variable domain is SQTIHQWPATLVQPVGSPLSLECTVEGTSNPNLYWYRQAAGRGLQLLFYSVGIGQISSEVPQNLSASRPQDRQFILSSKKLLLSDSGFYLCAWNSEASYEQYFGPGTRLTVT.

The rearrangement links TRBV5-5 to TRBJ1-5; a possible D gene is TRBD1 (5 bases). The germline V gene has CDR1 SGHKS and CDR2 YYEKEE (reference sequence). V was pared by 5 bases and J by 5 bases, with 11 bases between. The CDR3 runs to 13 residues. The CDR3: CASSQAGDQPQHF. In DNA form, the CDR3 reads TGTGCCAGCAGTCAGGCGGGGGATCAGCCCCAGCATTTT. Complete variable domain (other parts from reference TRBV5-5 and TRBJ1-5): DAGVTQSPTHLIKTRGQQVTLRCSPISGHKSVSWYQQVLGQGPQFIFQYYEKEERGRGNFPDRFSARQFPNYSSELNVNALLLGDSALYLCASSQAGDQPQHFGDGTRLSIL.

The rearrangement joins TRBV7-2 to TRBJ1-4, with TRBD1 matching over 7 bases. There are 16 residues in the CDR3. With 5 bases clipped from V and 7 bases from J, the junction kept 13 bases outside the gene matches. CDR1 is SGHTA and CDR2 is FQGNSA in the germline V gene. CDR3: CASSQEGQGVGEKLFF. The CDR3 DNA reads TGTGCCAGCAGCCAAGAGGGGCAGGGGGTTGGTGAAAAACTGTTTTTT.

The DNA for the CDR3 is TGTGCCACCTCTCGGGAAGGAGCTGGGGCCAACGTCCTGACTTTC. Its translation: CATSREGAGANVLTF. This chain links TRBV24-1 with TRBJ2-6; possibly TRBD2 for D (5 bases). The CDR3 consists of 15 residues. Trimming took off 9 bases at V and 2 bases at J, with 13 bases between the two ends. Germline V gives CDR1 KGHDR, CDR2 SFDVKD.

This sequence joins TRBV27 and TRBJ1-5; possible D gene TRBD1, 5 bases. The CDR3 has 13 amino acids. With 9 bases removed from V and 0 bases from J, the gap between germline ends came to 9 bases. In germline, CDR1 is MNHEY, CDR2 SMNVEV (reference sequence). The CDR3 loop is CARRGYSNQPQHF. The DNA for the CDR3 is TGTGCCAGAAGGGGTTATAGCAATCAGCCCCAGCATTTT.

The J gene is TRBJ1-2, the V gene TRBV2; TRBD1 agrees at 7 bases. V dropped 4 bases and J dropped 2; count of bases not matched to a gene: 4. The CDR3 is 14 residues long. Germline CDR1 SNHLY, CDR2 FYNNEI. In DNA form, the CDR3 reads TGTGCCAGCAGTGGACTACAGGGGAACTATGGCTACACCTTC. This gives the protein CASSGLQGNYGYTF.

The chain couples TRBV29-1 to TRBJ1-1; TRBD1 is a possible D gene (6 bases). With 4 bases removed from V and 2 bases from J, the gap between germline ends came to 14 bases. The CDR3 runs 14 residues. Germline V lookup: CDR1 SQVTM, CDR2 ANQGSEA. CDR3 DNA sequence: TGCAGCGTTGTAGTAGCGGGGGCCAACACTGAAGCTTTCTTT. Its protein product is CSVVVAGANTEAFF.

The chain employs TRBV9 and TRBJ1-5; D is uncertain. Germline assignment: CDR1 SGDLS and CDR2 YYNGEE. The V gene lost 0 bases and the J gene lost 0 bases, with 7 bases spanning the gap. The CDR3 loop spans 15 amino acids. CDR3 in amino acids: CASSVGLLSNQPQHF. CDR3 in DNA: TGTGCCAGCAGCGTAGGACTCCTTAGCAATCAGCCCCAGCATTTT.

This clone appeared a single time. The J gene is TRBJ2-3, the V gene TRBV10-1, with unresolved D. CDR3 length: 13 residues. Trimming removed 5 bases at V and 2 bases at J, with 8 bases between. Germline CDR1 is WNHNN and CDR2 is SYGVQD (reference sequence). The CDR3 loop is CASSSRITDTQYF. The CDR3 nucleotides read TGCGCCAGCAGTTCGCGGATCACAGATACGCAGTATTTT.

The chain recombines TRBV7-8 with TRBJ2-2; a weak D match, TRBD1 (5 bases). The V gene's germline CDR1 is SGHVS and CDR2 FQNEAQ. Trimming stripped 5 bases from V and 1 base from J, with 8 bases between. There are 14 residues in the CDR3. The CDR3 loop reads CASSRGQNTGELFF. The CDR3, as DNA: TGTGCCAGCAGCCGAGGACAGAACACCGGGGAGCTGTTTTTT. Full variable domain (outside the CDR3, taken from reference TRBV7-8 and TRBJ2-2): GAGVSQSPRYKVAKRGQDVALRCDPISGHVSLFWYQQALGQGPEFLTYFQNEAQLDKSGLPSDRFFAERPEGSVSTLKIQRTQQEDSAVYLCASSRGQNTGELFFGEGSRLTVL.

V gene TRBV18 combines with J gene TRBJ1-1; 7 bases align to TRBD1. The CDR3 has 16 amino acids. Trimming at V came to 2 bases and at J to 1 base, leaving 7 bases not matched to a gene. Germline CDR1 reads KGHSH; CDR2 reads LQKENI. The CDR3 sequence is CASSPLPGQSNTEAFF. The DNA of the CDR3 is TGTGCCAGCTCACCATTACCGGGACAGTCGAACACTGAAGCTTTCTTT.

The chain combines TRBV30 with TRBJ2-5, with D unclear. This CDR3 has 14 residues. Trimming stripped 3 bases from V and 2 bases from J, with 13 bases between. Germline CDR1 GTSNPN, CDR2 SVGIG (reference sequence). CDR3 protein: CAWRSIAVQETQYF. The CDR3 region has the DNA TGTGCCTGGAGGTCAATAGCAGTTCAAGAGACCCAGTACTTC.

This sequence joins TRBV7-8 and TRBJ2-5, with TRBD1 matching over 8 bases. This CDR3 contains 15 residues. Germline lookup yields CDR1 SGHVS and CDR2 FQNEAQ. After removal of 4 bases from V and 5 bases from J, the junction contained 9 bases not matched to a gene. The DNA of the CDR3 is TGTGCCAGCAGCTCCCTACAGGGGGGCGGGGAGACCCAGTACTTC. It translates to CASSSLQGGGETQYF. Full variable domain (rest looked up from reference TRBV7-8 and TRBJ2-5): GAGVSQSPRYKVAKRGQDVALRCDPISGHVSLFWYQQALGQGPEFLTYFQNEAQLDKSGLPSDRFFAERPEGSVSTLKIQRTQQEDSAVYLCASSSLQGGGETQYFGPGTRLLVL.

The V and J genes are TRBV5-5 and TRBJ1-2; TRBD1 matches at 10 bases. This CDR3 has 16 residues. Losses at the gene ends were 1 base for V and 4 bases for J; bases not matched to a gene: 7. Looked up from germline, CDR1 is SGHKS and CDR2 is YYEKEE (reference sequence). CDR3 sequence (DNA): TGTGCCAGCAGCTTGCGGGACAGGGGTGCAAGCTATGGCTACACCTTC. This sequence encodes CASSLRDRGASYGYTF.

The gene calls are TRBV2 and TRBJ2-6; tentatively, D is TRBD1 (8 bases). Deletions cut 6 bases from V and 0 bases from J, with 15 bases between. This CDR3 is built from 17 residues. Germline assignment: CDR1 SNHLY and CDR2 FYNNEI. The CDR3 reads CASRGGTGRSGANVLTF. CDR3 DNA sequence: TGTGCCAGCAGGGGGGGGACAGGCCGCTCTGGGGCCAACGTCCTGACTTTC.

The rearrangement links TRBV4-1 to TRBJ1-2, with D possibly matching TRBD1 (5 bases). V lost 3 bases to trimming and J lost 2 bases, with 19 bases between them. Looked up from germline, CDR1 is MGHRA and CDR2 is YSYEKL. This CDR3 is built from 17 residues. DNA of the CDR3: TGCGCCAGCAGCCATGTGGGGATCCAGGGCGGAAACTATGGCTACACCTTC. Protein product: CASSHVGIQGGNYGYTF.

The V gene is TRBV5-4, the J gene TRBJ1-4; 8 nucleotides line up with TRBD1. The ends lost 5 bases at V and 11 bases at J; junction bases unmatched: 8. In germline, CDR1 is SGHNT, CDR2 YYREEE (reference sequence). The CDR3 has 13 residues. DNA for the CDR3: TGTGCCAGCAGGGAGAATACAGGGGGGAAACTGTTTTTT. Amino acid sequence: CASRENTGGKLFF. The variable domain in full, completed from reference TRBV5-4 and TRBJ1-4, reads ETGVTQSPTHLIKTRGQQVTLRCSSQSGHNTVSWYQQALGQGPQFIFQYYREEENGRGNFPPRFSGLQFPNYSSELNVNALELDDSALYLCASRENTGGKLFFGSGTQLSVL.

This rearrangement joins TRBV30 to TRBJ1-3, with unresolved D. Deletions cut 0 bases from V and 0 bases from J, with 15 bases between. Germline loops: CDR1 GTSNPN, CDR2 SVGIG (reference sequence). The CDR3 runs to 17 residues. The CDR3 DNA is TGTGCCTGGAGTGTATCATGGCAACGGGTCTCTGGAAACACCATATATTTT. It encodes CAWSVSWQRVSGNTIYF.

J is TRBJ1-6 and V is TRBV5-1, with 8 nucleotides matching TRBD1. The CDR3 consists of 15 residues. V was clipped by 4 bases and J by 6 bases; unmatched bases: 6. From germline, CDR1 is SGHRS and CDR2 YFSETQ. CDR3 in DNA: TGCGCCAGCAGCCTATGGACAGGGAGTAATTCACCCCTCCACTTT. It specifies CASSLWTGSNSPLHF.

The chain has TRBV5-4 and TRBJ1-1; D is unresolved. Deletions cut 5 bases from V and 1 base from J, with 12 bases between. The V gene's germline CDR1 is SGHNT and CDR2 YYREEE (reference sequence). This CDR3 has 14 residues. The CDR3 DNA reads TGTGCCAGCAGTCCTCCAGATCAGAACACTGAAGCTTTCTTT. Translation gives CASSPPDQNTEAFF.

The V gene is TRBV2, the J gene TRBJ1-6; tentative D call: TRBD1 (6 bases). This CDR3 comprises 13 residues. Germline-derived CDR1 and CDR2 are SNHLY and FYNNEI. The V and J ends lost 4 bases and 8 bases respectively, with 9 bases between them. The CDR3 nucleotides are TGTGCCAGCAGTGCGGCAGGGGATTCACCCCTCCACTTT. This sequence encodes CASSAAGDSPLHF.

The chain links TRBV5-6 to TRBJ1-2; TRBD1 is a possible D gene (6 bases). Per the germline V gene, CDR1 is SGHDT and CDR2 is YYEEEE. V shed 3 bases and J shed 8 bases, with 26 bases lying between them. This CDR3 contains 17 residues. CDR3 nucleotides: TGTGCCAGCAGCTCGTCAGGACAACAGGGCAAGGTTGGAGGCTACACCTTC. Translating it yields CASSSSGQQGKVGGYTF. Full variable domain (remainder filled in from reference TRBV5-6 and TRBJ1-2): DAGVTQSPTHLIKTRGQQVTLRCSPKSGHDTVSWYQQALGQGPQFIFQYYEEEERQRGNFPDRFSGHQFPNYSSELNVNALLLGDSALYLCASSSSGQQGKVGGYTFGSGTRLTVV.

This clone was seen only once. This chain uses TRBV11-2 with TRBJ2-3; D gene uncertain. There are 11 residues in the CDR3. Trimming pared 6 bases from V and 3 bases from J, leaving 4 bases between. Germline-derived CDR1 and CDR2 are SGHAT and FQNNGV. CDR3 in DNA: TGTGCCAGCAGTTCTACAGATACGCAGTATTTT. Amino acids: CASSSTDTQYF.

The rearrangement links TRBV2 to TRBJ1-5; 9 bases fit TRBD1. The CDR3 is 16 residues long. The V segment lost 6 bases and the J segment 3 bases; nucleotides outside the gene matches: 9. Germline V gene lookup returns CDR1 SNHLY and CDR2 FYNNEI. CDR3 in DNA: TGTGCCAGCAGGGGTTCCGGGACAGGGACCAATCAGCCCCAGCATTTT. It is translated as CASRGSGTGTNQPQHF.

The rearrangement links TRBV2 to TRBJ2-4; TRBD2 matches 8 bases. The CDR3 is 16 residues long. With V trimmed by 5 bases and J by 0 bases, 6 bases remained unmatched. Germline CDR1 and CDR2: SNHLY and FYNNEI. In DNA, the CDR3 is TGTGCCAGCAGTCAGACGGGGGGGCTAGCCAAAAACATTCAGTACTTC. Translation: CASSQTGGLAKNIQYF.

This clone was found once. V and J are TRBV19 and TRBJ2-7; a weak D match, TRBD1 (5 bases). V was shortened by 4 bases and J by 6 bases, with 10 bases between the two germline ends. This CDR3 has 12 residues. CDR1 is LNHDA, CDR2 SQIVND, per germline (reference sequence). CDR3 DNA sequence: TGTGCCAGTAGTAGGGGCTCGGGCGAGCAGTACTTC. It yields the protein CASSRGSGEQYF.